This T cell receptor beta chain emerged from a study of shared clonotypes between healthy human individuals. Overall study: The study used three CD4 naive, three CD4 memory, two CD8 naive and one CD8 memory plate per donor.

In the case of this clone: Its antigen is as yet unknown.

The repertoire was sequenced with immunoSEQ multiplex PCR; TCRdb's copy has only in-frame clones and lacks some. The data hold around 1.5 million clones, with around 98% observed a single time. Study-level points and caveats: Clonotypes shared by all four sorted-subset donors had higher generation probabilities than non-shared clonotypes. Sharing across four donors was seen in 4% to 5% of naive CD4 clonotypes.

The CDR3 contains 15 residues. The V segment lost 7 bases and the J segment 7 bases; nucleotides outside the gene matches: 6. CDR1 and CDR2 (germline): SGHRS, YFSETQ. Sequenced material: naive CD4+ T cells sorted from blood. The subset here: CD45RA+ positively selected. The TCR was taken from a man in his thirties or forties in good health. This chain joins TRBV5-1 and TRBJ2-1; 15 nucleotides match TRBD2. For the CDR3, the DNA is TGCGCCAGCGGAGGACTAGCGGGAGGGCCGAATGAGCAGTTCTTC. This translates into CASGGLAGGPNEQFF.